This T cell receptor (beta chain) is from a study of T cell repertoires in cytomegalovirus infection. About the research overall: Based on public TCR beta signatures, there were indications of CMV infection and of a matching HLA type.

Of note for this clonotype: Its antigen is still unknown. A much larger clone sits a single nucleotide away, making a read error possible.

TCRdb reprocessed the reads via MiXCR and lists one record per CDR3 protein. The sample comprises around 750,000 distinct CDR3 sequences, 32% of which are singletons, and roughly an eighth rests with the top ten. The germline gives CDR1 KGHDR, CDR2 SFDVKD. V shed 6 bases and J shed 0 bases, with 5 bases lying between them. The length of the CDR3 is 13 residues. The sequences come from cultured CD8+ T cells from PBMCs, collected from culture after CMV antigen stimulation. The TCR was taken from a human donor in good health (CMV status not recorded). Some clones in this sample may be carry-over from other donors' samples. This chain joins TRBV24-1 and TRBJ2-1; D unresolved. The CDR3 DNA follows: TGTGCCACCAGTCAGAGCTCCTACAATGAGCAGTTCTTC. Amino acids: CATSQSSYNEQFF.